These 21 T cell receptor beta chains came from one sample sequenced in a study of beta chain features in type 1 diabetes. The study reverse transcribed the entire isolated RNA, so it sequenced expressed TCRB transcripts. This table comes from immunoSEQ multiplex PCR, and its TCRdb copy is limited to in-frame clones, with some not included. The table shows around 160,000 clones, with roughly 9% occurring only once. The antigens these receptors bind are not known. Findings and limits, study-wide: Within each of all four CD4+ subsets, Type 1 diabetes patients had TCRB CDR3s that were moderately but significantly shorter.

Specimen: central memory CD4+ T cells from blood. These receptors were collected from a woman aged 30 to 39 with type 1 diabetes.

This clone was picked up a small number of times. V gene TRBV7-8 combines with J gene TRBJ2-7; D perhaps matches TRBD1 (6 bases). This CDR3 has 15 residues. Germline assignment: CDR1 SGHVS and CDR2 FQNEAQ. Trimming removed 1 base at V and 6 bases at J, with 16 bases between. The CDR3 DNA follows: TGTGCCAGCAGCTTAGTTCGCGAGGGGGACATCGAGCAGTACTTC. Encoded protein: CASSLVREGDIEQYF.

The chain's CDR3 is CASSPRRAGTQYF. The CDR3 coding sequence is TGTGCCAGCAGCCCCCGGCGGGCGGGGACGCAGTATTTT. The rearrangement uses TRBV7-3 and TRBJ2-3, with D perhaps matching TRBD2 (6 bases). The CDR3 is 13 amino acids. Germline assignment: CDR1 SGHTA and CDR2 FQGTGA. Trimming took off 5 bases at V and 9 bases at J, with 15 bases between the two ends.

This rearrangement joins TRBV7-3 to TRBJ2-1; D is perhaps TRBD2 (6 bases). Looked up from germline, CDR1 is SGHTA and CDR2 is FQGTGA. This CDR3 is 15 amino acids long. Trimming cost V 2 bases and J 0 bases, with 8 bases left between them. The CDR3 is CASSLGGNSYNEQFF. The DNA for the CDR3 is TGTGCCAGCAGCTTAGGCGGGAACTCCTACAATGAGCAGTTCTTC.

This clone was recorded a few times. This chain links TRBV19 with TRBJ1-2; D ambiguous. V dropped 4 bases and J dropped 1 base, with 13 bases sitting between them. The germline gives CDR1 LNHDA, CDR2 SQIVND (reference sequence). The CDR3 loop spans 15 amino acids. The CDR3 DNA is TGTGCCAGTAGTAAGGGAGGGTTGGATAACTATGGCTACACCTTC. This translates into CASSKGGLDNYGYTF.

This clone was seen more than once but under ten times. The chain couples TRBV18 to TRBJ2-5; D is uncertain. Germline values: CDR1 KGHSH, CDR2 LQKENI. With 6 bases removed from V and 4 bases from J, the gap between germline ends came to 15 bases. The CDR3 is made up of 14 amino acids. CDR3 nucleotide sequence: TGTGCCAGCTCTTCCGAAAGACAAACAGAGACCCAGTACTTC. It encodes CASSSERQTETQYF. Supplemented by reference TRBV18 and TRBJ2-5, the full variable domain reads NAGVMQNPRHLVRRRGQEARLRCSPMKGHSHVYWYRQLPEEGLKFMVYLQKENIIDESGMPKERFSAEFPKEGPSILRIQQVVRGDSAAYFCASSSERQTETQYFGPGTRLLVL.

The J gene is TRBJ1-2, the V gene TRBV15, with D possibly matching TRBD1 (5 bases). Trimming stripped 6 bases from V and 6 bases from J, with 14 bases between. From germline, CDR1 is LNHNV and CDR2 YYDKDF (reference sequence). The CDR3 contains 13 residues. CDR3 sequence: CATSPNGGNGYTF. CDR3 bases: TGTGCCACCAGTCCCAACGGGGGGAATGGCTACACCTTC.

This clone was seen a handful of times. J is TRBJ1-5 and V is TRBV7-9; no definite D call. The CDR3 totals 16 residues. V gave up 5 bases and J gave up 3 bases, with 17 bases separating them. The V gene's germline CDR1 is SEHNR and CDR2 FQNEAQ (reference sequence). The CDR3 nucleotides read TGTGCCAGCAGCCCTAGTCGCGCTGCTTCCAATCAGCCCCAGCATTTT. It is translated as CASSPSRAASNQPQHF.

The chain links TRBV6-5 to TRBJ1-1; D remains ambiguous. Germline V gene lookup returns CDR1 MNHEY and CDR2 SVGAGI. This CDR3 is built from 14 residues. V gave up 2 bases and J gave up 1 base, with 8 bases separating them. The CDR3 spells CASSYPGENTEAFF. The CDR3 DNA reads TGTGCCAGCAGTTACCCAGGCGAGAACACTGAAGCTTTCTTT.

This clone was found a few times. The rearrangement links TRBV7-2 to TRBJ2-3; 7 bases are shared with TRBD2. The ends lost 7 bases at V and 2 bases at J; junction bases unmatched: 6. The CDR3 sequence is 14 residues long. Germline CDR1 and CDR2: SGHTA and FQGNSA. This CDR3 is CASMAGVNTDTQYF. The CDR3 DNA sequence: TGTGCCAGCATGGCGGGAGTAAACACAGATACGCAGTATTTT.

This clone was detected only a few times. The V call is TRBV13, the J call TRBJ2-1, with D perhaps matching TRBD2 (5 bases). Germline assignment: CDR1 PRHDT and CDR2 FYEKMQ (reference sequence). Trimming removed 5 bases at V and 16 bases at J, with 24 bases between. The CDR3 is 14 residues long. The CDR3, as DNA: TGTGCCAGCAGCACCGCCCCGGACTCCCCCGAGGGCTTCTTC. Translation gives CASSTAPDSPEGFF.

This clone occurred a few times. In DNA form, the CDR3 reads TGTGCCAGCAGCCACGGGCTAGCGGGAGCGAACGAGCAGTACTTC. It specifies CASSHGLAGANEQYF. The chain couples TRBV4-2 to TRBJ2-7; 10 bases map to TRBD2. The germline gives CDR1 LGHNA, CDR2 YNFKEQ. CDR3 length: 15 residues. The V gene end was trimmed by 3 bases and the J gene end by 5 bases; junction bases not matched to a gene: 7.

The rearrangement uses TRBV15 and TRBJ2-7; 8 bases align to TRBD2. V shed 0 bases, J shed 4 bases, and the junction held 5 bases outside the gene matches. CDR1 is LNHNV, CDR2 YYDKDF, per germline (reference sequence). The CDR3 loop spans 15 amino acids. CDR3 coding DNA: TGTGCCACCAGCAGAGACTCTAGCGGGCTGTACGAGCAGTACTTC. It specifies CATSRDSSGLYEQYF.

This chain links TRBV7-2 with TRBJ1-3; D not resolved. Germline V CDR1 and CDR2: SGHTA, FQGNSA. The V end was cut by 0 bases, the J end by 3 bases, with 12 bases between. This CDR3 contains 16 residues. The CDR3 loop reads CASSLAWEAGGNTIYF. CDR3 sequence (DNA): TGTGCCAGCAGCTTAGCGTGGGAGGCAGGTGGAAACACCATATATTTT.

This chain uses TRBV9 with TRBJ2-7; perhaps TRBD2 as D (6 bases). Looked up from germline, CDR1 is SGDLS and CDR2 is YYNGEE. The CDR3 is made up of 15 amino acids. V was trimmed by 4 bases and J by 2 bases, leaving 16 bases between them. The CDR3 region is CASSPSGSPTYEQYF. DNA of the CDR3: TGTGCCAGCAGCCCCTCCGGGAGCCCCACCTACGAGCAGTACTTC.

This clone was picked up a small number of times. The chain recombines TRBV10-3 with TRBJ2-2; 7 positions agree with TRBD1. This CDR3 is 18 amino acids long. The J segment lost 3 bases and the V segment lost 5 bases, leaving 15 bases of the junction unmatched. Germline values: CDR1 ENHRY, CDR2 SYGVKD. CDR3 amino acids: CAISSPQDRTSDTGELFF. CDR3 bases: TGTGCCATCAGTTCTCCTCAGGACAGGACATCGGACACCGGGGAGCTGTTTTTT.

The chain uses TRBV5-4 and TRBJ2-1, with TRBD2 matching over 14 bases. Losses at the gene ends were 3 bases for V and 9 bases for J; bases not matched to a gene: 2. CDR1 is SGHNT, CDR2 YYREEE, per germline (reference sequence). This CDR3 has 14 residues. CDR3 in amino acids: CASSSGLAGVEQFF. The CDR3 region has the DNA TGTGCCAGCAGCTCGGGACTAGCGGGAGTTGAGCAGTTCTTC.

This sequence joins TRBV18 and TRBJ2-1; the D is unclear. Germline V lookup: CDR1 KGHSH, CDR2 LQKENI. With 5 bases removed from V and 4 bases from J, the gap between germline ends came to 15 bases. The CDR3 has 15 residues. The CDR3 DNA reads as TGTGCCAGCTCATCCTCTGGCGGAGATTACAATGAGCAGTTCTTC. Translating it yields CASSSSGGDYNEQFF.

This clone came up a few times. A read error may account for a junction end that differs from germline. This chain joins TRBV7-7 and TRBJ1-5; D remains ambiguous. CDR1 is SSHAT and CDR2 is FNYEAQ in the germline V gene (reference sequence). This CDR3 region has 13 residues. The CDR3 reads CASSSSPDQPQHF. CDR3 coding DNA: TGTGCTAGCAGCTCCTCCCCAGATCAGCCCCAGCATTTT.

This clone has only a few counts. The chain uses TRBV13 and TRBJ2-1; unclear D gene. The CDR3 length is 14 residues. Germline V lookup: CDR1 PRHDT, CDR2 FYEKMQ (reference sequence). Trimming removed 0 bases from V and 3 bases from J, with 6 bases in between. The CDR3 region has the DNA TGTGCCAGCAGCTTAGGTGAACTCTACAATGAGCAGTTCTTC. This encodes CASSLGELYNEQFF.

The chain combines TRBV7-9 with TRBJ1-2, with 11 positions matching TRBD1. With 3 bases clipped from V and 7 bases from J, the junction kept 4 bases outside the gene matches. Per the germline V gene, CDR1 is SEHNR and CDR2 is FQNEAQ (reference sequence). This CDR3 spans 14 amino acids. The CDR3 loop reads CASSFGQGAPGYTF. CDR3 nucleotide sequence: TGTGCCAGCAGCTTCGGACAGGGGGCTCCTGGCTACACCTTC.

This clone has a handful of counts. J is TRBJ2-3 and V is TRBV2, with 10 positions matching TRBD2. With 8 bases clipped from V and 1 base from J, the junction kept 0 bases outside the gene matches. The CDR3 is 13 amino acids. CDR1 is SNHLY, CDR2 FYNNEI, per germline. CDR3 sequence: CASGLAGTDTQYF. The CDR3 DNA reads TGTGCCAGCGGACTAGCGGGCACAGATACGCAGTATTTT. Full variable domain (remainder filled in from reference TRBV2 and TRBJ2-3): EPEVTQTPSHQVTQMGQEVILRCVPISNHLYFYWYRQILGQKVEFLVSFYNNEISEKSEIFDDQFSVERPDGSNFTLKIRSTKLEDSAMYFCASGLAGTDTQYFGPGTRLTVL.